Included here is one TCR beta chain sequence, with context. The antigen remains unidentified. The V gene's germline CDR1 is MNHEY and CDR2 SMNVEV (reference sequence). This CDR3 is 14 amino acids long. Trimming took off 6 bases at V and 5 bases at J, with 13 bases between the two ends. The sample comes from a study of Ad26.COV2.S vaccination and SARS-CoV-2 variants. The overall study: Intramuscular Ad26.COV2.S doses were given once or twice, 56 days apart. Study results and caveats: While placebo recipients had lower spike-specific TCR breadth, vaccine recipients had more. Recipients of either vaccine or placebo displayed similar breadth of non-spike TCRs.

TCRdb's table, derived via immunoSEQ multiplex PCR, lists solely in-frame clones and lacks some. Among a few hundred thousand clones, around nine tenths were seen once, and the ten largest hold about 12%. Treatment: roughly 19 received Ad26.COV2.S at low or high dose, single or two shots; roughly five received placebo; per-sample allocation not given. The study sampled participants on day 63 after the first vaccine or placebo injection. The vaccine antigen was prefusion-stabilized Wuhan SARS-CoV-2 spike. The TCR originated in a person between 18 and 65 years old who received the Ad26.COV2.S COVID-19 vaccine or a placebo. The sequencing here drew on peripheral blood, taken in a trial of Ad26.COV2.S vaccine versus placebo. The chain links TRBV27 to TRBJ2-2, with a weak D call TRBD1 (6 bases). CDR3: CASSPTQGTGELFF. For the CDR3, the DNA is TGTGCCAGCAGCCCGACCCAGGGGACCGGGGAGCTGTTTTTT.